These 32 T cell receptor beta chains originate from one sample sequenced in a study of cytomegalovirus exposure and HLA in healthy donors. This PCR relied on a set of 60 Vbeta primers and 13 Jbeta primers. Here immunoSEQ multiplex PCR was the method, and the copy in TCRdb shows in-frame clones only, minus some. The repertoire holds 150,000 to 200,000 clones, with 77% as singletons. Sequencing was performed on PBMCs. All receptors come from a woman in her 30s in good health and CMV-seronegative.

V gene TRBV9 combines with J gene TRBJ2-1; D not resolved. Germline CDR1 and CDR2: SGDLS and YYNGEE. Trimming removed 2 bases from V and 3 bases from J, with 12 bases in between. The CDR3 has 15 amino acids. The CDR3 loop reads CASSVSAEFYNEQFF. CDR3 nucleotides: TGTGCCAGCAGCGTCTCTGCAGAATTCTACAATGAGCAGTTCTTC.

This clone has only a few counts. This rearrangement joins TRBV6-4 to TRBJ1-1; 8 bases line up with TRBD1. Trimming at V came to 7 bases and at J to 7 bases, leaving 11 bases not matched to a gene. This CDR3 contains 14 residues. Germline CDR1 MRHNA, CDR2 SNTAGT. Here the CDR3 reads CASKTSGTGSEAFF. The CDR3, as DNA: TGTGCCAGCAAGACTTCCGGGACAGGCAGTGAAGCTTTCTTT.

V gene TRBV7-6 combines with J gene TRBJ2-1; no definite D call. Germline CDR1 and CDR2: SGHVS and FNYEAQ. V lost 3 bases and J lost 5, with 8 bases in between. The CDR3 spans 13 residues. As DNA, the CDR3 is TGTGCCAGCAGCTTTCGGTCAAACAATGAGCAGTTCTTC. Translated, it gives CASSFRSNNEQFF. Variable domain in full (rest from reference TRBV7-6 and TRBJ2-1): GAGVSQSPRYKVTKRGQDVALRCDPISGHVSLYWYRQALGQGPEFLTYFNYEAQQDKSGLPNDRFSAERPEGSISTLTIQRTEQRDSAMYRCASSFRSNNEQFFGPGTRLTVL.

In this sample, this clone turned up a few times. The rearrangement links TRBV6-5 to TRBJ2-7; D call uncertain. Per the germline V gene, CDR1 is MNHEY and CDR2 is SVGAGI. CDR3 length equals 12 residues. The V end lost 6 bases, the J end lost 5 bases, and 11 bases lay between the germline ends. The CDR3 protein is CASSPVADEQYF. The CDR3 DNA reads TGTGCCAGCAGCCCCGTGGCTGACGAGCAGTACTTC.

V usage is TRBV5-4 and J usage is TRBJ1-1; possible D gene TRBD1, 6 bases. CDR3 length equals 16 residues. Trimming took 2 bases from V and 5 from J, leaving 19 bases between them. Germline CDR1 and CDR2: SGHNT and YYREEE (reference sequence). In DNA, the CDR3 is TGTGCCAGCAGCTTAACCGGGACACTTATCGGGACTGAAGCTTTCTTT. Translating gives CASSLTGTLIGTEAFF.

The chain carries TRBV13 and TRBJ2-3, with 9 bases matching TRBD2. The length of the CDR3 is 17 residues. Germline CDR1 reads PRHDT; CDR2 reads FYEKMQ (reference sequence). V shed 0 bases and J 2 bases; nucleotides not matched to a gene: 6. CDR3 DNA: TGTGCCAGCAGCTTAGGCCGGCGGGGGGGCATCACAGATACGCAGTATTTT. This gives the protein CASSLGRRGGITDTQYF. The variable domain in full, with the rest retrieved from reference TRBV13 and TRBJ2-3, is AAGVIQSPRHLIKEKRETATLKCYPIPRHDTVYWYQQGPGQDPQFLISFYEKMQSDKGSIPDRFSAQQFSDYHSELNMSSLELGDSALYFCASSLGRRGGITDTQYFGPGTRLTVL.

V usage is TRBV6-5 and J usage is TRBJ1-2, with 10 nucleotides matching TRBD1. The CDR3 sequence is 15 residues long. The V and J ends lost 5 bases and 3 bases, in that order; junction bases with no gene match: 6. Germline V CDR1 and CDR2: MNHEY, SVGAGI. CDR3 DNA sequence: TGTGCCAGCAGTCTCCGGACAGGGGGAGACTATGGCTACACCTTC. This translates into CASSLRTGGDYGYTF.

CDR3 nucleotide sequence: TGTGCCAGCAGCGTAGTTTCGGGGGGAAACACCATATATTTT. It translates to CASSVVSGGNTIYF. This chain joins TRBV9 and TRBJ1-3, with D hard to call. Trimming cost V 0 bases and J 4 bases, with 8 bases left between them. This CDR3 has 14 residues. Germline-derived CDR1 and CDR2 are SGDLS and YYNGEE.

There are a few counts of this clone. CDR3 in amino acids: CASSVLGTGASPLHF. CDR3 in DNA: TGTGCCAGCAGCGTACTTGGGACAGGGGCTTCACCCCTCCACTTT. The rearrangement uses TRBV9 and TRBJ1-6; the match to TRBD1 covers 10 bases. The CDR3 consists of 15 residues. Germline V gene sequence: CDR1 SGDLS, CDR2 YYNGEE. The V and J ends lost 1 base and 9 bases, in that order; junction bases with no gene match: 4.

The chain links TRBV4-1 to TRBJ2-5; TRBD2 aligns across 13 bases. Germline CDR1 MGHRA, CDR2 YSYEKL. V shed 6 bases and J 2 bases; nucleotides not matched to a gene: 6. This CDR3 has 16 residues. This chain's CDR3 is CASRGLAGASQETQYF. CDR3 DNA sequence: TGCGCCAGCAGAGGACTAGCGGGAGCCTCACAAGAGACCCAGTACTTC.

The chain links TRBV4-1 to TRBJ2-1, with TRBD2 identical over 10 bases. The germline V gene has CDR1 MGHRA and CDR2 YSYEKL. The CDR3 runs 15 residues. V gave up 5 bases and J gave up 7 bases; unmatched junction bases: 8. In DNA, the CDR3 is TGCGCCAGCAGCTTAAGCGGGGGGGCGGGTAATGAGCAGTTCTTC. Its protein is CASSLSGGAGNEQFF.

The chain joins TRBV5-1 to TRBJ2-5, with 7 nucleotides matching TRBD2. Germline CDR1 is SGHRS and CDR2 is YFSETQ. Unmatched junction bases numbered 9, after V lost 0 bases and J lost 7 bases. The CDR3 is 15 amino acids. The CDR3, as DNA: TGCGCCAGCAGCTTGGAGGTGTCGGGGGAGGGGACCCAGTACTTC. It specifies CASSLEVSGEGTQYF. The variable domain in full, with the rest retrieved from reference TRBV5-1 and TRBJ2-5, is KAGVTQTPRYLIKTRGQQVTLSCSPISGHRSVSWYQQTPGQGLQFLFEYFSETQRNKGNFPGRFSGRQFSNSRSEMNVSTLELGDSALYLCASSLEVSGEGTQYFGPGTRLLVL.

In this sample, this clone turned up once. The chain has TRBV29-1 and TRBJ1-2, with D unclear. With 5 bases removed from V and 10 bases from J, the gap between germline ends came to 11 bases. The CDR3 has 10 residues. Germline CDR1 reads SQVTM; CDR2 reads ANQGSEA. The CDR3 nucleotides read TGCAGCGTTTTTAACCAGGACTACACCTTC. Its translation is CSVFNQDYTF.

The chain joins TRBV7-9 to TRBJ2-7; a weak D match, TRBD1 (7 bases). The CDR3 is made up of 16 amino acids. The V end lost 2 bases, the J end lost 5 bases, and 19 bases lay between the germline ends. Germline lookup yields CDR1 SEHNR and CDR2 FQNEAQ (reference sequence). The CDR3 reads CASSLPFRTGGDEQYF. CDR3 coding DNA: TGTGCCAGCAGCTTACCCTTCCGGACAGGAGGGGACGAGCAGTACTTC. The complete variable domain, with remaining parts taken from reference TRBV7-9 and TRBJ2-7, reads DTGVSQNPRHKITKRGQNVTFRCDPISEHNRLYWYRQTLGQGPEFLTYFQNEAQLEKSRLLSDRFSAERPKGSFSTLEIQRTEQGDSAMYLCASSLPFRTGGDEQYFGPGTRLTVT.

This clone was detected a few times. The chain combines TRBV6-1 with TRBJ2-1, with D possibly being TRBD2 (5 bases). Germline CDR1 is MNHNS and CDR2 is SASEGT. The CDR3 totals 14 residues. V gave up 3 bases and J gave up 13 bases, with 19 bases separating them. The CDR3 nucleotides are TGTGCCAGCAGTGAGGGCGTCCTAAGGCGGGCCCAGTTCTTC. Translating gives CASSEGVLRRAQFF.

The chain joins TRBV10-3 to TRBJ1-2, with D possibly being TRBD1 (6 bases). Per germline, CDR1 ENHRY and CDR2 SYGVKD. The CDR3 is 16 residues long. V lost 7 bases and J lost 3, with 21 bases in between. Here the CDR3 DNA reads TGTGCCATCAAGGAAAGGGGGGGGGTCAGCTACTATGGCTACACCTTC. This gives the protein CAIKERGGVSYYGYTF.

This chain uses TRBV4-2 with TRBJ2-4; maybe TRBD2 (7 bases). V lost 0 bases and J lost 3, with 15 bases in between. This CDR3 has 17 amino acids. Germline V lookup: CDR1 LGHNA, CDR2 YNFKEQ. CDR3 coding DNA: TGTGCCAGCAGCCAAGAATCGGGGGGCGTGGGCAAAAACATTCAGTACTTC. Its translation: CASSQESGGVGKNIQYF.

The chain combines TRBV7-9 with TRBJ2-7, with D possibly TRBD1 on 6 matching bases. CDR1 is SEHNR and CDR2 is FQNEAQ in the germline V gene (reference sequence). The length of the CDR3 is 13 residues. The ends were cut back, 6 bases at V and 4 bases at J, with 13 bases in the middle. In DNA, the CDR3 is TGTGCCAGCAGTCAAACTACAGGGTACGAGCAGTACTTC. The encoded protein is CASSQTTGYEQYF. Using reference TRBV7-9 and TRBJ2-7 for the parts outside the CDR3, the full variable domain is DTGVSQNPRHKITKRGQNVTFRCDPISEHNRLYWYRQTLGQGPEFLTYFQNEAQLEKSRLLSDRFSAERPKGSFSTLEIQRTEQGDSAMYLCASSQTTGYEQYFGPGTRLTVT.

In DNA form, the CDR3 reads TGTGCCAGCAGCCCGGGACTAGCGGGATTTGAGACCCAGTACTTC. This codes for CASSPGLAGFETQYF. This sequence joins TRBV7-2 and TRBJ2-5; 13 bases are shared with TRBD2. Germline trimming cut 5 bases from V and 5 bases from J; bases unmatched to any gene: 5. CDR1 SGHTA and CDR2 FQGNSA come from the germline V gene. The CDR3 sequence is 15 residues long.

This clone was detected a few times. The V call is TRBV5-4, the J call TRBJ1-1; D may be TRBD1 (6 bases). CDR1 and CDR2 (germline): SGHNT, YYREEE (reference sequence). V was pared by 0 bases and J by 2 bases, with 11 bases between. This CDR3 is built from 15 residues. The CDR3 DNA is TGTGCCAGCAGCTTGGATGTACAGGGAAACACTGAAGCTTTCTTT. It yields the protein CASSLDVQGNTEAFF.

This clone was found a few times. The chain carries TRBV4-3 and TRBJ2-5; 14 bases fit TRBD2. This CDR3 is built from 15 residues. The V gene end was trimmed by 1 base and the J gene end by 7 bases; junction bases not matched to a gene: 2. The germline V gene encodes CDR1 LGHNA and CDR2 YSLEER. CDR3 bases: TGCGCCAGCAGCCAAGTGACTAGCGGGAGGGGGACCCAGTACTTC. Protein: CASSQVTSGRGTQYF.

V is TRBV28 and J is TRBJ2-7; 11 bases agree with TRBD1. The V gene end was trimmed by 2 bases and the J gene end by 0 bases; junction bases not matched to a gene: 6. Germline CDR1 MDHEN, CDR2 SYDVKM. The CDR3 is 17 amino acids. The CDR3 loop reads CASSLGQGAPTSYEQYF. DNA of the CDR3: TGTGCCAGCAGTTTAGGACAGGGGGCACCGACCTCCTACGAGCAGTACTTC.

This chain links TRBV27 with TRBJ1-2; D is unclear. The germline CDR1 and CDR2 sequences are MNHEY and SMNVEV (reference sequence). The CDR3 contains 15 residues. The V and J ends lost 0 bases and 6 bases respectively, with 14 bases between them. CDR3 region: CASSLSPVGRDGYTF. The CDR3 nucleotides are TGTGCCAGCAGTTTATCCCCTGTTGGGAGGGATGGCTACACCTTC.

This clone was recorded a few times. The V and J genes are TRBV2 and TRBJ2-2; D not resolved. Between the trimmed V and J ends, which lost 0 bases and 3 bases, there was a span of 5 bases. In germline, CDR1 is SNHLY, CDR2 FYNNEI. The CDR3 has 14 residues. The DNA for the CDR3 is TGTGCCAGCAGTGAAGCAGGAGACACCGGGGAGCTGTTTTTT. It specifies CASSEAGDTGELFF.

This chain uses TRBV27 with TRBJ1-6, with a weak D call TRBD1 (6 bases). Trimming shortened V by 6 bases and J by 11 bases, and 17 bases separated the two germline ends. The V gene's germline CDR1 is MNHEY and CDR2 SMNVEV (reference sequence). CDR3 length: 14 amino acids. Here the CDR3 reads CASSPGTLRAPLHF. The CDR3 DNA reads TGTGCCAGCAGCCCGGGGACATTAAGGGCACCCCTCCACTTT.

CDR3 nucleotides: TGCGCCAGCAGCCAAGATAGGGGGAGAGGGGGCAGTAAGAACACTGAAGCTTTCTTT. It specifies CASSQDRGRGGSKNTEAFF. The chain uses TRBV4-1 and TRBJ1-1; the match to TRBD1 covers 7 bases. V shed 0 bases and J 1 base; nucleotides not matched to a gene: 14. This CDR3 region has 19 residues. From germline, CDR1 is MGHRA and CDR2 YSYEKL.

The chain recombines TRBV27 with TRBJ2-3; D uncertain. V lost 3 bases and J 2 bases, leaving 15 bases between the germline ends. The germline V gene encodes CDR1 MNHEY and CDR2 SMNVEV (reference sequence). This CDR3 contains 16 residues. The CDR3 sequence: CASSFRIWSDTDTQYF. The CDR3 DNA reads TGTGCCAGCAGTTTTCGGATCTGGAGCGACACAGATACGCAGTATTTT.

The V and J genes are TRBV6-6 and TRBJ2-3, with 9 positions matching TRBD2. The CDR3 extends over 15 amino acids. The V gene end was trimmed by 5 bases and the J gene end by 2 bases; junction bases not matched to a gene: 5. The germline gives CDR1 MNHNY, CDR2 SVGAGI (reference sequence). The CDR3 DNA is TGTGCCAGCAGTCAGGTAGCGGGAGTCACAGATACGCAGTATTTT. Translated, it gives CASSQVAGVTDTQYF.

This chain joins TRBV9 and TRBJ2-5; 7 bases match TRBD1. Losses at the gene ends were 4 bases for V and 5 bases for J; bases not matched to a gene: 11. Looked up from germline, CDR1 is SGDLS and CDR2 is YYNGEE. This CDR3 has 15 residues. The CDR3 coding sequence is TGTGCCAGCAGCCCCCTTAACAGGGGAACGGAGACCCAGTACTTC. Encoded protein: CASSPLNRGTETQYF.

The sample holds one count of this clone. The V call is TRBV13, the J call TRBJ1-2, with a possible D match to TRBD1 (6 bases). The CDR3 is made up of 14 amino acids. V lost 1 base to trimming and J lost 8 bases, with 14 bases between them. Germline V gene sequence: CDR1 PRHDT, CDR2 FYEKMQ (reference sequence). This CDR3 reads CASSLDPLGGGYTF. Here the CDR3 DNA reads TGTGCCAGCAGCTTAGACCCCCTAGGGGGAGGCTACACCTTC.

The chain uses TRBV7-9 and TRBJ2-7; D might be TRBD2 (6 bases). The CDR3 totals 16 residues. V dropped 1 base and J dropped 2 bases, with 15 bases sitting between them. CDR1 SEHNR and CDR2 FQNEAQ come from the germline V gene (reference sequence). The CDR3 region has the DNA TGTGCCAGCAGCTTAGGAGCTAGCCGGGAGACCTACGAGCAGTACTTC. Translated, it gives CASSLGASRETYEQYF.

This chain connects TRBV27 to TRBJ2-1, with D perhaps matching TRBD2 (5 bases). Trimming stripped 8 bases from V and 4 bases from J, with 15 bases between. Germline values: CDR1 MNHEY, CDR2 SMNVEV (reference sequence). This CDR3 is built from 14 residues. The CDR3 DNA reads TGTGCCAGCCGACCGGGAAGGTTTTACAATGAGCAGTTCTTC. Its protein is CASRPGRFYNEQFF.